This paragraph covers one TCR beta chain sequence. Germline CDR1 SGDLS, CDR2 YYNGEE. The junction had 5 bases not matched to a gene; V was cut back by 4 bases and J by 1 base. The length of the CDR3 is 16 residues. These data are taken from a study of cytomegalovirus exposure and HLA in healthy donors. The repertoire was sequenced with immunoSEQ multiplex PCR; TCRdb's copy has only in-frame clones and lacks some. The sample consists of approximately 170,000 clones, around 84% of them appearing once. The sequenced material came from PBMCs. The V call is TRBV9, the J call TRBJ2-5; TRBD2 matches at 12 bases. This receptor was obtained from a man aged 18 to 30 in good health and CMV-seropositive. The CDR3 loop reads CASSPRTSGVQETQYF. As DNA, the CDR3 is TGTGCCAGCAGCCCGCGGACTAGCGGGGTCCAAGAGACCCAGTACTTC.